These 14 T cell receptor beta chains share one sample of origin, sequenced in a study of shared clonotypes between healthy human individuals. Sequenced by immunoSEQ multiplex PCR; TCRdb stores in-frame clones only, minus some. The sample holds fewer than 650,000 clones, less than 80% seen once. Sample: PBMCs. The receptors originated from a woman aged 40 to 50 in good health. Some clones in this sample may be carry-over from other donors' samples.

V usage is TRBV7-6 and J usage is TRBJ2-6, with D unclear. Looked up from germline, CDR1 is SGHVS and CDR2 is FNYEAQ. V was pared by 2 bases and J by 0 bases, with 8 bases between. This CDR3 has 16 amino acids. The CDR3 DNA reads TGTGCCAGCAGCTTAAGTAGCAGCTCTGGGGCCAACGTCCTGACTTTC. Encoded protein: CASSLSSSSGANVLTF.

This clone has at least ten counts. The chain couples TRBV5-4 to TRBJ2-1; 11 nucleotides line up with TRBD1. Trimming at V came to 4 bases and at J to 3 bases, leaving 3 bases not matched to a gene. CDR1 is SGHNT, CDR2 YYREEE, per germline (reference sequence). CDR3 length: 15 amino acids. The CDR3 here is CASSEGTGGYNEQFF. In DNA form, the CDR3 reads TGTGCCAGCAGCGAGGGGACAGGGGGCTACAATGAGCAGTTCTTC.

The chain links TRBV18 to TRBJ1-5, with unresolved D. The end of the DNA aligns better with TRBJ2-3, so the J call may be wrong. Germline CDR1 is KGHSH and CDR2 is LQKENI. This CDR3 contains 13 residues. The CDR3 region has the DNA TGTGCCAGCTCCCTACTTTCTGATCAGCCCCAGTATTTT. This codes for CASSLLSDQPQYF.

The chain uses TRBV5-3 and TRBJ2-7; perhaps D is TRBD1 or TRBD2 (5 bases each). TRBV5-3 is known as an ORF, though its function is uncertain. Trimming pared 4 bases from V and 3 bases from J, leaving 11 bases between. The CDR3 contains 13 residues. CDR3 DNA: TGTGCCAGAAGCGAGGGGTTCAGCTACGAGCAGTACTTC. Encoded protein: CARSEGFSYEQYF.

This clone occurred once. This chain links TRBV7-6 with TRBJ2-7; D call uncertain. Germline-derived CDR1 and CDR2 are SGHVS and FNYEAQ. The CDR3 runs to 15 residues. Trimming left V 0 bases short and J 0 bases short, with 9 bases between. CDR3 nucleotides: TGTGCCAGCAGCTTAGCAGGATCTACCTCCTACGAGCAGTACTTC. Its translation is CASSLAGSTSYEQYF.

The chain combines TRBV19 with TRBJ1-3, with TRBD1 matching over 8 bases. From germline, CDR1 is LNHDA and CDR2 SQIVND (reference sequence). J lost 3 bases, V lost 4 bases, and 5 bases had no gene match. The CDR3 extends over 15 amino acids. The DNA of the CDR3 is TGTGCCAGTAGTACCGAGGACAGGGTTGGAAACACCATATATTTT. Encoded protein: CASSTEDRVGNTIYF.

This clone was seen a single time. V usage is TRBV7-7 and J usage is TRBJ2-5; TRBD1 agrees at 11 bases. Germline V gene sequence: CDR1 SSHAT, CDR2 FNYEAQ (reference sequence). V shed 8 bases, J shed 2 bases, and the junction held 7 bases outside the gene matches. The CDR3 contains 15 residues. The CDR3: CASGEGQGVQETQYF. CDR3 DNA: TGTGCCAGCGGGGAGGGACAGGGGGTACAAGAGACCCAGTACTTC.

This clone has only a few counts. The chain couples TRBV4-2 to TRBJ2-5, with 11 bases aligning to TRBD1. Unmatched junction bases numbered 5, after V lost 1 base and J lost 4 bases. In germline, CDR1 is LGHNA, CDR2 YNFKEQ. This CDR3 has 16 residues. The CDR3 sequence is CASSQGDRGSGETQYF. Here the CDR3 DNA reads TGTGCCAGCAGCCAAGGGGACAGGGGGTCGGGAGAGACCCAGTACTTC.

The CDR3 DNA is TGCGCCAGCAGCTTGAGACTAGCGGGAGGGATAGATACGCAGTATTTT. Translating it yields CASSLRLAGGIDTQYF. This rearrangement joins TRBV5-1 to TRBJ2-3; 14 bases map to TRBD2. CDR3 size: 16 residues. The junction had 3 bases not matched to a gene; V was cut back by 1 base and J by 5 bases. Germline V gene data show CDR1 as SGHRS and CDR2 as YFSETQ.

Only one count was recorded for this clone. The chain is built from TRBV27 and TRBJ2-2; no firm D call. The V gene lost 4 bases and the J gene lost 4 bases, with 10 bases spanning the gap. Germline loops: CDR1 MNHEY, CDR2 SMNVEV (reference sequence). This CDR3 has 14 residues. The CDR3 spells CASSSLPGTGELFF. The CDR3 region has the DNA TGTGCCAGCAGTTCGCTCCCCGGCACCGGGGAGCTGTTTTTT.

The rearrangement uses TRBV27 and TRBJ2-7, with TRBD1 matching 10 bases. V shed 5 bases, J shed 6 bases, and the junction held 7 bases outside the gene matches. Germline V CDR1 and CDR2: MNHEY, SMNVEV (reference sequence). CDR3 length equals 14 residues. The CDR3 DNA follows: TGTGCCAGCAGTGTCGCCGGGACAGGGGTCGAGCAGTACTTC. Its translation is CASSVAGTGVEQYF.

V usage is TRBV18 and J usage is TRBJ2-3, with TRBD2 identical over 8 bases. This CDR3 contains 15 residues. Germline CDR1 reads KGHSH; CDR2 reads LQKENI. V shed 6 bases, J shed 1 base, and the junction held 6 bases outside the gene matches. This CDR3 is CASSPQRGRTDTQYF. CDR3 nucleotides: TGTGCCAGCTCCCCCCAGCGGGGGCGCACAGATACGCAGTATTTT. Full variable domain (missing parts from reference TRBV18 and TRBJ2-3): NAGVMQNPRHLVRRRGQEARLRCSPMKGHSHVYWYRQLPEEGLKFMVYLQKENIIDESGMPKERFSAEFPKEGPSILRIQQVVRGDSAAYFCASSPQRGRTDTQYFGPGTRLTVL.

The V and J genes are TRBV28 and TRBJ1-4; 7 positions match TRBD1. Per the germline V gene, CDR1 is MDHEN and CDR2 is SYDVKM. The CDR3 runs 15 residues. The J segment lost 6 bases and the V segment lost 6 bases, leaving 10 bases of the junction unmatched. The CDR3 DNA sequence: TGTGCCAGCAGCCCCATGACAGGGAGTGATGAAAAACTGTTTTTT. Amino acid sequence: CASSPMTGSDEKLFF.

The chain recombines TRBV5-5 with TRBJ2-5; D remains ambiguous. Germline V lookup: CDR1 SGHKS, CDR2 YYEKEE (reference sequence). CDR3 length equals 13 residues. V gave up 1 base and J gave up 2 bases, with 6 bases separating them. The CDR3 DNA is TGTGCCAGCAGCTTGCAACTGCAAGAGACCCAGTACTTC. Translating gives CASSLQLQETQYF.